The present T cell receptor beta chain was sequenced within a study of blood T cells in healthy people across ages. Next came a second PCR, run for about 6 to 11 cycles, which used a sample-barcoded 5' primer along with a J-beta primer mix. TCRdb re-analysed the 5' RACE reads in MiXCR, keeping a single row per CDR3 protein. The table shows 700,000 to 850,000 distinct CDR3 sequences, with roughly 53% occurring only once. The TCR sequence derives from an older man in good health. The sample consisted of blood.

The chain's CDR3 is CASIQGGTANSPLHF. As DNA, the CDR3 is TGTGCCAGCATCCAAGGTGGGACGGCCAATTCACCCCTCCACTTT. The chain is built from TRBV28 and TRBJ1-6; D possibly corresponds to TRBD1 (5 bases). CDR1 and CDR2 from the germline V gene are MDHEN and SYDVKM. The CDR3 sequence is 15 residues long. Trimming shortened V by 7 bases and J by 7 bases, and 17 bases separated the two germline ends.